Each of the 8 T cell receptor beta chains below was sequenced from the same sample in a study of blood T cell repertoires in COVID-19. The protocol was immunoSEQ multiplex PCR, while the TCRdb copy is restricted to in-frame clones and leaves out a portion. The table has hundreds of thousands of clones, 85% to 90% seen once. The sample consisted of PBMCs or T cells enriched from blood (not recorded which). Receptors originate from a man aged 25 to 45 who had recovered from COVID-19.

The chain has TRBV6-6 and TRBJ1-2; no firm D call. V was shortened by 5 bases and J by 7 bases, with 14 bases between the two germline ends. The CDR3 runs 13 residues. CDR1 is MNHNY and CDR2 is SVGAGI in the germline V gene (reference sequence). CDR3 loop: CASSSDPALGYTF. In DNA form, the CDR3 reads TGTGCCAGCAGTAGCGACCCGGCCCTTGGCTACACCTTC.

The gene calls are TRBV7-8 and TRBJ1-2; D is ambiguous. Germline V gene sequence: CDR1 SGHVS, CDR2 FQNEAQ. Trimming left V 5 bases short and J 2 bases short, with 21 bases between. This CDR3 contains 17 residues. CDR3 residues: CASSPLGGVTSNYGYTF. The CDR3 DNA reads TGTGCCAGCAGCCCTCTCGGCGGGGTTACCTCCAACTATGGCTACACCTTC.

CDR3 amino acids: CASNQGQKSGNTIYF. The CDR3 DNA follows: TGTGCCAGCAACCAGGGACAGAAATCTGGAAACACCATATATTTT. The chain joins TRBV28 to TRBJ1-3; TRBD1 agrees at 7 bases. The CDR3 spans 15 residues. Germline V gene lookup returns CDR1 MDHEN and CDR2 SYDVKM. Trimming took 7 bases from V and 1 from J; bases not matched to a gene: 7.

As DNA, the CDR3 is TGCGCCAGCAGCCCGGGGGGCATCGGGGTAGAGACCCAGTACTTC. This encodes CASSPGGIGVETQYF. The chain combines TRBV5-1 with TRBJ2-5; weak D call: TRBD2 (7 bases). The CDR3 covers 15 residues. The ends were cut back, 4 bases at V and 4 bases at J, with 17 bases in the middle. Germline CDR1 SGHRS, CDR2 YFSETQ.

This clone was recorded only once. V usage is TRBV28 and J usage is TRBJ1-2; 8 bases agree with TRBD1. The junction had 7 bases not matched to a gene; V was cut back by 5 bases and J by 8 bases. Germline CDR1 and CDR2: MDHEN and SYDVKM. The CDR3 is 13 amino acids. CDR3 sequence reads: CASSEGQGGGYTF. The CDR3 DNA follows: TGTGCCAGCAGTGAAGGACAGGGAGGAGGCTACACCTTC.

The sample holds a few counts of this clone. The J gene is TRBJ2-2, the V gene TRBV19; TRBD2 aligns across 10 bases. Germline lookup yields CDR1 LNHDA and CDR2 SQIVND (reference sequence). This CDR3 region has 17 residues. Germline trimming cut 5 bases from V and 4 bases from J; bases unmatched to any gene: 10. The CDR3 sequence is CASSRTSGILSTGELFF. CDR3 DNA sequence: TGTGCCAGTAGTCGAACTAGCGGGATCCTTAGCACCGGGGAGCTGTTTTTT.

This chain uses TRBV19 with TRBJ1-1; 7 positions match TRBD1. The germline CDR1 and CDR2 sequences are LNHDA and SQIVND (reference sequence). V shed 5 bases, J shed 3 bases, and the junction held 6 bases outside the gene matches. The CDR3 runs 14 residues. DNA of the CDR3: TGTGCCAGTAGTTCCGGGACAGACTACACTGAAGCTTTCTTT. Protein product: CASSSGTDYTEAFF.

This rearrangement joins TRBV2 to TRBJ2-7; 10 positions agree with TRBD1. CDR3 length equals 15 residues. The germline CDR1 and CDR2 sequences are SNHLY and FYNNEI. V lost 6 bases and J lost 4; bases outside the gene matches: 9. The CDR3 DNA reads as TGTGCCAGCAGGGGACCGGGGACAGGGGTTTACGAGCAGTACTTC. It is translated as CASRGPGTGVYEQYF.